These 18 T cell receptor beta chains were sequenced from one sample in a study of shared clonotypes between healthy human individuals. TCRdb keeps only in-frame clones here, not all; method: immunoSEQ multiplex PCR. The sample carries over a million clones, 98% recorded once. Sequencing was carried out using naive CD4+ T cells sorted from blood. Subset described: CD45RA+ positively selected. The origin of the receptors is a man under 40 in good health.

DNA for the CDR3: TGTGCCAGCAGCTCGCCGGACAGGGACAACGAGCAGTACTTC. This sequence encodes CASSSPDRDNEQYF. The chain joins TRBV21-1 to TRBJ2-7; the D call TRBD1 from the table was never checked on the DNA. TRBV21-1 is a pseudogene locus. The CDR3 consists of 14 residues.

The V call is TRBV29-1, the J call TRBJ2-1; D perhaps matches TRBD2 (6 bases). Germline loops: CDR1 SQVTM, CDR2 ANQGSEA. The CDR3 is 14 amino acids. Deletions cut 4 bases from V and 5 bases from J, with 15 bases between. CDR3 DNA sequence: TGCAGCGTTGCGTTGTGGGCTAGCGACAATGAGCAGTTCTTC. It codes for CSVALWASDNEQFF.

This rearrangement joins TRBV27 to TRBJ2-3; 9 nucleotides match TRBD1. V lost 4 bases, J lost 3 bases, and 11 bases stayed unmatched. This CDR3 is 17 amino acids long. CDR1 and CDR2 (germline): MNHEY, SMNVEV (reference sequence). The CDR3 DNA follows: TGTGCCAGCAGTTCTTCCCACAGGGGGCTGAGGACAGATACGCAGTATTTT. Translating gives CASSSSHRGLRTDTQYF.

The rearrangement joins TRBV14 to TRBJ2-7; possible D gene TRBD2, 6 bases. Germline V gene sequence: CDR1 SGHDN, CDR2 FVKESK. Trimming cost V 2 bases and J 5 bases, with 19 bases left between them. This CDR3 has 16 amino acids. Written as DNA, the CDR3 is TGTGCCAGCAGCCAATTGACAGCGAACAGGAGGGACGAGCAGTACTTC. This sequence encodes CASSQLTANRRDEQYF.

The gene calls are TRBV11-2 and TRBJ1-2, with D perhaps matching TRBD1 (6 bases). Deletions cut 2 bases from V and 4 bases from J, with 11 bases between. The CDR3 totals 14 residues. Germline loops: CDR1 SGHAT, CDR2 FQNNGV. The CDR3 is CASSLTGGGYGYTF. The CDR3 nucleotides are TGTGCCAGCAGCTTAACGGGGGGCGGCTATGGCTACACCTTC.

This clone is a singleton in its sample. This chain uses TRBV19 with TRBJ2-7; 14 bases agree with TRBD2. The ends lost 3 bases at V and 6 bases at J; junction bases unmatched: 4. Germline loops: CDR1 LNHDA, CDR2 SQIVND (reference sequence). CDR3 length equals 15 residues. The CDR3 sequence: CASSIPGLAGAEQYF. The CDR3 DNA is TGTGCCAGTAGTATCCCGGGACTAGCGGGAGCCGAGCAGTACTTC.

This chain links TRBV14 with TRBJ1-1; weak D call: TRBD1 (5 bases). Germline-derived CDR1 and CDR2 are SGHDN and FVKESK. V lost 5 bases and J 4 bases, leaving 17 bases between the germline ends. The CDR3 consists of 15 residues. CDR3 in amino acids: CASSSGAPGSTEAFF. The CDR3 DNA is TGTGCCAGCAGCTCCGGGGCCCCTGGGAGCACTGAAGCTTTCTTT. Full variable domain (rest looked up from reference TRBV14 and TRBJ1-1): EAGVTQFPSHSVIEKGQTVTLRCDPISGHDNLYWYRRVMGKEIKFLLHFVKESKQDESGMPNNRFLAERTGGTYSTLKVQPAELEDSGVYFCASSSGAPGSTEAFFGQGTRLTVV.

The chain joins TRBV14 to TRBJ2-6; D is unresolved. CDR1 SGHDN and CDR2 FVKESK come from the germline V gene. The CDR3 totals 13 residues. The V end was cut by 4 bases, the J end by 4 bases, with 5 bases between. Here the CDR3 DNA reads TGTGCCAGCAGCCCCCCGGGGGCCAACGTCCTGACTTTC. This codes for CASSPPGANVLTF. Variable domain in full (rest from reference TRBV14 and TRBJ2-6): EAGVTQFPSHSVIEKGQTVTLRCDPISGHDNLYWYRRVMGKEIKFLLHFVKESKQDESGMPNNRFLAERTGGTYSTLKVQPAELEDSGVYFCASSPPGANVLTFGAGSRLTVL.

V usage is TRBV2 and J usage is TRBJ2-7, with TRBD2 matching 8 bases. Germline assignment: CDR1 SNHLY and CDR2 FYNNEI. The CDR3 loop spans 15 amino acids. Losses at the gene ends were 3 bases for V and 3 bases for J; bases not matched to a gene: 7. The CDR3 DNA is TGTGCCAGCAGTGATCATCCGGGACTAGGCTACGAGCAGTACTTC. Amino acid sequence: CASSDHPGLGYEQYF.

The V call is TRBV2, the J call TRBJ2-1; a possible D gene is TRBD2 (6 bases). The germline CDR1 and CDR2 sequences are SNHLY and FYNNEI. The V end was cut by 1 base, the J end by 5 bases, with 12 bases between. The CDR3 covers 15 residues. The CDR3 is CASSEVSGRHNEQFF. The CDR3 bases are TGTGCCAGCAGTGAAGTCTCCGGGAGACACAATGAGCAGTTCTTC.

The rearrangement links TRBV2 to TRBJ1-1; D is possibly TRBD1 (5 bases). This CDR3 contains 12 residues. CDR1 and CDR2 from the germline V gene are SNHLY and FYNNEI. Trimming took off 6 bases at V and 13 bases at J, with 18 bases between the two ends. CDR3 region: CASSQEQGLIFF. The CDR3 DNA follows: TGTGCCAGCAGCCAGGAGCAGGGTTTGATTTTCTTT.

This clone was recorded once. V is TRBV20-1 and J is TRBJ2-5; no clear D gene. This CDR3 has 11 amino acids. Germline CDR1 is DFQATT and CDR2 is SNEGSKA (reference sequence). V was clipped by 5 bases and J by 1 base, with 5 bases between them. CDR3 protein: CSAWGQETQYF. The CDR3 nucleotides read TGCAGTGCTTGGGGCCAAGAGACCCAGTACTTC.

This chain connects TRBV29-1 to TRBJ2-7; D gene unclear. The CDR3 loop spans 16 amino acids. Germline V lookup: CDR1 SQVTM, CDR2 ANQGSEA. Trimming stripped 0 bases from V and 6 bases from J, with 21 bases between. CDR3 amino acids: CSVEDPYRLGPSEQYF. DNA for the CDR3: TGCAGCGTTGAAGATCCGTACCGGTTAGGACCCTCCGAGCAGTACTTC.

This clone has just one count. The chain is built from TRBV5-4 and TRBJ1-1; D unclear. The CDR3 spans 17 residues. V dropped 4 bases and J dropped 1 base, with 20 bases sitting between them. CDR1 and CDR2 from the germline V gene are SGHNT and YYREEE (reference sequence). The DNA for the CDR3 is TGTGCCAGCAGCGGATTTGTCAGTAGGCGACAGAACACTGAAGCTTTCTTT. Its protein product is CASSGFVSRRQNTEAFF. The variable domain in full, completed from reference TRBV5-4 and TRBJ1-1, reads ETGVTQSPTHLIKTRGQQVTLRCSSQSGHNTVSWYQQALGQGPQFIFQYYREEENGRGNFPPRFSGLQFPNYSSELNVNALELDDSALYLCASSGFVSRRQNTEAFFGQGTRLTVV.

This clone was picked up one time. The chain recombines TRBV18 with TRBJ2-3; 13 bases agree with TRBD2. CDR3 length: 17 residues. Germline CDR1 KGHSH, CDR2 LQKENI. Germline trimming cut 2 bases from V and 1 base from J; bases unmatched to any gene: 3. CDR3 residues: CASSPGLAGVRTDTQYF. DNA for the CDR3: TGTGCCAGCTCACCAGGACTAGCGGGAGTACGCACAGATACGCAGTATTTT.

The chain carries TRBV6-5 and TRBJ1-4; D is uncertain. The germline V gene has CDR1 MNHEY and CDR2 SVGAGI. CDR3 length: 12 residues. The ends were cut back, 6 bases at V and 5 bases at J, with 7 bases in the middle. CDR3 amino acids: CASRHLNEKLFF. CDR3 sequence (DNA): TGTGCCAGCAGACACCTGAATGAAAAACTGTTTTTT.

This rearrangement joins TRBV7-9 to TRBJ2-3, with no clear D. The CDR3 runs to 12 residues. Germline V gene sequence: CDR1 SEHNR, CDR2 FQNEAQ (reference sequence). V was pared by 7 bases and J by 5 bases, with 10 bases between. CDR3: CASIPHQDTQYF. DNA of the CDR3: TGTGCCAGCATACCACACCAAGATACGCAGTATTTT.

V is TRBV30 and J is TRBJ2-2; D gene unclear. V lost 2 bases, J lost 3 bases, and 10 bases lay in between. Germline CDR1 GTSNPN, CDR2 SVGIG (reference sequence). This CDR3 has 14 amino acids. CDR3 amino acids: CAWSPQPHTGELFF. DNA of the CDR3: TGTGCCTGGAGTCCGCAGCCACACACCGGGGAGCTGTTTTTT. Supplemented by reference TRBV30 and TRBJ2-2, the full variable domain reads SQTIHQWPATLVQPVGSPLSLECTVEGTSNPNLYWYRQAAGRGLQLLFYSVGIGQISSEVPQNLSASRPQDRQFILSSKKLLLSDSGFYLCAWSPQPHTGELFFGEGSRLTVL.